Here is one TCR beta chain with its context. Assay used: immunoSEQ multiplex PCR; TCRdb lists only in-frame clones, some missing. The profile shows 220,000 or so clones, 85% to 90% of them singletons. The data stem from a study of blood T cell repertoires in COVID-19. CDR3 length: 14 amino acids. Germline CDR1 is LNHDA and CDR2 is SQIVND (reference sequence). V trimming: 5 bases; J trimming: 3 bases; junction bases outside the gene matches: 3. Source material: PBMCs or T cells enriched from blood (not recorded which). The sequence was collected from a man aged 25 to 40 who had been exposed to COVID-19. The chain carries TRBV19 and TRBJ2-7; 11 positions agree with TRBD1. CDR3 sequence: CASSVGTGGYEQYF. CDR3 DNA sequence: TGTGCCAGTAGTGTCGGGACAGGGGGCTACGAGCAGTACTTC.